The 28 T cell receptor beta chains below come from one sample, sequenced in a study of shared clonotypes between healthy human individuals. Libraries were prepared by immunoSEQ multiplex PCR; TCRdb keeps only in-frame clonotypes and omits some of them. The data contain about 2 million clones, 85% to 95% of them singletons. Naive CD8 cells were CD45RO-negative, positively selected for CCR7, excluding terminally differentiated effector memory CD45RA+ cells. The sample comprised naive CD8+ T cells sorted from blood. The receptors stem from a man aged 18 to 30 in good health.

CDR3 coding DNA: TGTGCCACCGGGACTAGCGGGGGGGCCGAGACCCAGTACTTC. It encodes CATGTSGGAETQYF. V and J are TRBV15 and TRBJ2-5; 16 bases line up with TRBD2. The CDR3 runs 14 residues. CDR1 is LNHNV, CDR2 YYDKDF, per germline (reference sequence). The trim removed 8 bases at V and 5 bases at J, leaving 2 bases unmatched.

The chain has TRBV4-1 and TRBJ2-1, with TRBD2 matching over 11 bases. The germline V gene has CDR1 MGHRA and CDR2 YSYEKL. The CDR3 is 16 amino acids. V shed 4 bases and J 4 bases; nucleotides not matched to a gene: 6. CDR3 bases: TGCGCCAGCAGCCCTATAGCGGGGGGGAATTACAATGAGCAGTTCTTC. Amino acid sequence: CASSPIAGGNYNEQFF.

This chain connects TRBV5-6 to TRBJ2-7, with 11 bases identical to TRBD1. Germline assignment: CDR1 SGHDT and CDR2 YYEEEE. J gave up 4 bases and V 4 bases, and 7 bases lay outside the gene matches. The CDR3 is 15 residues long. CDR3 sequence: CASSAGQGAGYEQYF. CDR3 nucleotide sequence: TGTGCCAGCAGCGCTGGACAGGGGGCTGGATACGAGCAGTACTTC.

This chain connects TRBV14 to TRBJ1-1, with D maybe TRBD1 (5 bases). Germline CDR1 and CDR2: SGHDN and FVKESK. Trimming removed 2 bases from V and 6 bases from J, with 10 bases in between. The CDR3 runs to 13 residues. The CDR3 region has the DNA TGTGCCAGCAGCCAACCAGGACATCCTGAAGCTTTCTTT. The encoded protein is CASSQPGHPEAFF.

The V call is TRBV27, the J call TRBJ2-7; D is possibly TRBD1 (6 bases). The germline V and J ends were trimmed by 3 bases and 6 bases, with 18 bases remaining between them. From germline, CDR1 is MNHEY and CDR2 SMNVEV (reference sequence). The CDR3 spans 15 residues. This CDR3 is CASSFSRAGTSEQYF. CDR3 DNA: TGTGCCAGCAGTTTCTCTCGAGCTGGGACAAGCGAGCAGTACTTC.

CDR3 nucleotide sequence: TGTGCCAGCAGCAGGAACGAGCAGTACTTC. Its translation: CASSRNEQYF. The chain links TRBV2 to TRBJ2-7, with D uncertain. V shed 6 bases and J shed 5 bases, with 5 bases lying between them. Germline CDR1 and CDR2: SNHLY and FYNNEI. The CDR3 extends over 10 amino acids.

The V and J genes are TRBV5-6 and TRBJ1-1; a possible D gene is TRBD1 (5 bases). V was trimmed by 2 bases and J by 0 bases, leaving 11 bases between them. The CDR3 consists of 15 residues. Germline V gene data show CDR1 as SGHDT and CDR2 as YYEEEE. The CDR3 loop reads CASSFAQGMNTEAFF. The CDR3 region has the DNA TGTGCCAGCAGCTTCGCCCAGGGCATGAACACTGAAGCTTTCTTT. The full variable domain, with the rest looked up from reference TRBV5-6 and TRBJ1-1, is DAGVTQSPTHLIKTRGQQVTLRCSPKSGHDTVSWYQQALGQGPQFIFQYYEEEERQRGNFPDRFSGHQFPNYSSELNVNALLLGDSALYLCASSFAQGMNTEAFFGQGTRLTVV.

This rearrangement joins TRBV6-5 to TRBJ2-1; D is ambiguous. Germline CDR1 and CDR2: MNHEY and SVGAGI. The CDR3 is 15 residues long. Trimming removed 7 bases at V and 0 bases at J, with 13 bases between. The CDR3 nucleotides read TGTGCCAGCACTCTAGGCGCTAGCTCCTACAATGAGCAGTTCTTC. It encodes CASTLGASSYNEQFF.

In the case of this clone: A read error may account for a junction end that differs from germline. CDR3 bases: TGTGCGAGTAGCGGGAGTGACGGGGAGCTGTTTTTT. The encoded protein is CASSGSDGELFF. The chain couples TRBV19 to TRBJ2-2; 9 bases are a match to TRBD2. The length of the CDR3 is 12 residues. Germline-derived CDR1 and CDR2 are LNHDA and SQIVND (reference sequence).

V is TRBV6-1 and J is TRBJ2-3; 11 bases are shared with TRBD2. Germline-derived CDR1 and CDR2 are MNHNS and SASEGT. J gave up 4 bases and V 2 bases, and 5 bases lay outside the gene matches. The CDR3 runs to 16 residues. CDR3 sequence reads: CASSESLAGAADTQYF. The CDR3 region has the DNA TGTGCCAGCAGTGAATCACTAGCGGGAGCTGCAGATACGCAGTATTTT.

CDR3 amino acids: CASSFLGLAGGTDTQYF. The CDR3 bases are TGTGCCAGCAGTTTTTTGGGGCTAGCGGGGGGCACAGATACGCAGTATTTT. The V gene is TRBV28, the J gene TRBJ2-3; 10 bases fit TRBD2. CDR1 and CDR2 from the germline V gene are MDHEN and SYDVKM. Trimming removed 3 bases from V and 1 base from J; junction bases left unmatched: 7. The CDR3 runs 17 residues.

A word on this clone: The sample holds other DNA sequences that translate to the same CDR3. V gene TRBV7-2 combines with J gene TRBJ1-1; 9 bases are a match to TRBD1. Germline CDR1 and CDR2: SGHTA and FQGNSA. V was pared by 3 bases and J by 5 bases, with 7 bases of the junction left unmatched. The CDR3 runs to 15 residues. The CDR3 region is CASSLGTGGGTEAFF. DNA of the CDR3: TGTGCCAGCAGCTTGGGAACAGGGGGCGGAACTGAAGCTTTCTTT. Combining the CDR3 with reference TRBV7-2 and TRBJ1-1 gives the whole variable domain GAGVSQSPSNKVTEKGKDVELRCDPISGHTALYWYRQSLGQGLEFLIYFQGNSAPDKSGLPSDRFSAERTGGSVSTLTIQRTQQEDSAVYLCASSLGTGGGTEAFFGQGTRLTVV.

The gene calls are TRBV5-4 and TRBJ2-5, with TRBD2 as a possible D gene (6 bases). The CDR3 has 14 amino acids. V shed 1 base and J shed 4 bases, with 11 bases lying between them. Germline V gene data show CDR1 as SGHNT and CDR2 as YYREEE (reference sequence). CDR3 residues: CASSLNSGRETQYF. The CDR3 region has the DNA TGTGCCAGCAGCTTGAATTCCGGGAGAGAGACCCAGTACTTC.

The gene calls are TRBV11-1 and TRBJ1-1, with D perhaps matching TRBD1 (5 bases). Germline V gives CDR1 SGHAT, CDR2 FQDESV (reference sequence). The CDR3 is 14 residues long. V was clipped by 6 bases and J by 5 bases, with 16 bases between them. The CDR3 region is CASSLRNEGTEAFF. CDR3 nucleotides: TGTGCCAGCAGTTTAAGGAATGAGGGGACTGAAGCTTTCTTT.

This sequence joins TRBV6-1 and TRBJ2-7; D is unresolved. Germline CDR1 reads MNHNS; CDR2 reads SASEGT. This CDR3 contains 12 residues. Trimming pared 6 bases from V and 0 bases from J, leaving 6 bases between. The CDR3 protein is CASSADSYEQYF. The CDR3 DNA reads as TGTGCCAGCAGCGCCGACTCCTACGAGCAGTACTTC.

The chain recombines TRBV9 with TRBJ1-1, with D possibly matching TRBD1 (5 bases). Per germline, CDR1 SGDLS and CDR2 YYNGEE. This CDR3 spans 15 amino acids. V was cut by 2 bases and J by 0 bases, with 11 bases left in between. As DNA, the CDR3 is TGTGCCAGCAGCGTGGCAGGGTCCATGAACACTGAAGCTTTCTTT. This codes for CASSVAGSMNTEAFF.

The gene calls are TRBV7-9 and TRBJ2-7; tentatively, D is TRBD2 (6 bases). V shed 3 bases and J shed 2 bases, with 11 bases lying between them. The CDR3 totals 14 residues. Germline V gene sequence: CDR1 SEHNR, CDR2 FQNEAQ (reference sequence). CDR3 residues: CASSFPSAPYEQYF. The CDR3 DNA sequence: TGTGCCAGCAGCTTCCCTAGCGCTCCCTACGAGCAGTACTTC. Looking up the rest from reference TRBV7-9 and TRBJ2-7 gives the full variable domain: DTGVSQNPRHKITKRGQNVTFRCDPISEHNRLYWYRQTLGQGPEFLTYFQNEAQLEKSRLLSDRFSAERPKGSFSTLEIQRTEQGDSAMYLCASSFPSAPYEQYFGPGTRLTVT.

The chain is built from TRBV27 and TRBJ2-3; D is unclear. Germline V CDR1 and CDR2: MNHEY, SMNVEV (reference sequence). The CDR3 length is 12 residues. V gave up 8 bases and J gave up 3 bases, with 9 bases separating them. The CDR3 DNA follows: TGTGCCAGCCGCAATTTTACAGATACGCAGTATTTT. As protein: CASRNFTDTQYF.

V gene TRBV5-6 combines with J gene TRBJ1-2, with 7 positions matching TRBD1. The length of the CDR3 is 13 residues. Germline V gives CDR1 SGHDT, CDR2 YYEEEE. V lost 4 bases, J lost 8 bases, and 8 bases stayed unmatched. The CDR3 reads CASSQGQPKGYTF. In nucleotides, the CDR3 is TGTGCCAGCAGCCAGGGACAGCCTAAAGGCTACACCTTC.

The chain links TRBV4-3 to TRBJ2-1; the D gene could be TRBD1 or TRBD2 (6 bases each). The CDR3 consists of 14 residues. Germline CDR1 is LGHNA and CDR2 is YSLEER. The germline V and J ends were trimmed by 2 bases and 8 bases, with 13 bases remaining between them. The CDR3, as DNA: TGCGCCAGCAGCCAAAGGGGGGAGGAGGATGAGCAGTTCTTC. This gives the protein CASSQRGEEDEQFF.

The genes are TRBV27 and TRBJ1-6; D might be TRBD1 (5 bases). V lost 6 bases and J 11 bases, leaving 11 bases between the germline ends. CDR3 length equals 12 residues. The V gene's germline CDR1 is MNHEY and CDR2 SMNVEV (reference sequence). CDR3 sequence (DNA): TGTGCCAGCAGGGAGCCCAGGGCACCCCTCCACTTT. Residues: CASREPRAPLHF.

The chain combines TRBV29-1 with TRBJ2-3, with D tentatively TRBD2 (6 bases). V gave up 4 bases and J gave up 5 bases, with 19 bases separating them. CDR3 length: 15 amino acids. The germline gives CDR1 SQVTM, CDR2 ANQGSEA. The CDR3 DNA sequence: TGCAGCGTTGTTGCTCGGCAGGCCGGGGGAGATACGCAGTATTTT. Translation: CSVVARQAGGDTQYF.

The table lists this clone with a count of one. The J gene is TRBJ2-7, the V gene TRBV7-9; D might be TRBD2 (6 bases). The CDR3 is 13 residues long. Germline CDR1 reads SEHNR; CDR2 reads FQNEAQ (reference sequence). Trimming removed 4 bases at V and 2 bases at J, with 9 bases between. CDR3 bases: TGTGCCAGCAGCTCGGGACTGACCTACGAGCAGTACTTC. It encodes CASSSGLTYEQYF.

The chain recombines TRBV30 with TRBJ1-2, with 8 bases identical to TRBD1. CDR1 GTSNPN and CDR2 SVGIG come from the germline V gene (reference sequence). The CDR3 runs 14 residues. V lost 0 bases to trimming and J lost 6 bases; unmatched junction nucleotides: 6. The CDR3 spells CAWSVPLTGDGYTF. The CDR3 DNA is TGTGCCTGGAGTGTACCCTTGACAGGGGATGGCTACACCTTC.

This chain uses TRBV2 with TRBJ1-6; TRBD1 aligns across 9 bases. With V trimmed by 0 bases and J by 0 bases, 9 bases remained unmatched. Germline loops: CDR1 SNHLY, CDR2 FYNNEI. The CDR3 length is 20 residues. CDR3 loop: CASSEARGTGMSSYNSPLHF. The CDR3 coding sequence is TGTGCCAGCAGTGAAGCGAGAGGGACAGGGATGAGCTCCTATAATTCACCCCTCCACTTT.

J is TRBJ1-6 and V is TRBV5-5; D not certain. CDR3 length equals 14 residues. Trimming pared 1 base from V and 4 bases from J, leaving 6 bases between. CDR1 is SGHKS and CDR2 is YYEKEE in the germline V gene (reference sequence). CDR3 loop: CASSLNSYNSPLHF. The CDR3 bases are TGTGCCAGCAGCTTGAACAGTTATAATTCACCCCTCCACTTT.

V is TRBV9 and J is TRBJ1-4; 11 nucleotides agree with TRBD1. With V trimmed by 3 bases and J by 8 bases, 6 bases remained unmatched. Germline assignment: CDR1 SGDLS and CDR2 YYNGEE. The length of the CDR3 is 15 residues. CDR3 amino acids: CASSASGTGGEKLFF. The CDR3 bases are TGTGCCAGCAGCGCCTCCGGGACAGGGGGAGAAAAACTGTTTTTT. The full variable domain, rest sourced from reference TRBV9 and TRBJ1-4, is DSGVTQTPKHLITATGQRVTLRCSPRSGDLSVYWYQQSLDQGLQFLIQYYNGEERAKGNILERFSAQQFPDLHSELNLSSLELGDSALYFCASSASGTGGEKLFFGSGTQLSVL.

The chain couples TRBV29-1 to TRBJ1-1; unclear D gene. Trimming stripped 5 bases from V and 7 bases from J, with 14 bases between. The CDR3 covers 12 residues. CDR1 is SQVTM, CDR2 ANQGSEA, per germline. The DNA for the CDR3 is TGCAGCGTTCTCGCACTGAGGAATGAAGCTTTCTTT. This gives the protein CSVLALRNEAFF.